These 6 T cell receptor beta chains share one sample of origin, sequenced in a study of identical twins. Via MiXCR, TCRdb re-called the 5' RACE reads, giving one row per CDR3 protein. Here the sample spans about 700,000 distinct CDR3 sequences, 8% to 9% being singletons. The sample was also reused in another study, on yellow fever vaccine responses in identical twins.

Sequencing was performed on PBMCs. These receptors all stem from a woman younger than 30 in good health.

This clonotype turned up a few times. V is TRBV28 and J is TRBJ2-5; D is possibly TRBD1 (5 bases). The CDR3 consists of 15 residues. Between the trimmed V and J ends, which lost 6 bases and 1 base, there was a span of 15 bases. The germline CDR1 and CDR2 sequences are MDHEN and SYDVKM. This chain's CDR3 is CASSQTQVGQETQYF. The CDR3 nucleotides are TGTGCCAGCAGCCAGACACAGGTTGGCCAAGAGACCCAGTACTTC.

This clonotype was observed many times. The chain is built from TRBV20-1 and TRBJ2-5, with D perhaps matching TRBD1 (5 bases). The CDR3 extends over 16 amino acids. V was pared by 1 base and J by 4 bases, with 19 bases between. Germline assignment: CDR1 DFQATT and CDR2 SNEGSKA (reference sequence). This CDR3 reads CSARGQGGGMVETQYF. The CDR3 nucleotides are TGCAGTGCTAGAGGGCAGGGTGGTGGTATGGTAGAGACCCAGTACTTC.

There are a few counts of this clonotype. The chain carries TRBV7-9 and TRBJ1-2, with TRBD1 as a possible D gene (5 bases). There are 16 residues in the CDR3. Germline loops: CDR1 SEHNR, CDR2 FQNEAQ (reference sequence). V gave up 5 bases and J gave up 8 bases, with 24 bases separating them. The CDR3 DNA follows: TGTGCCAGCAGCCGACGATACCGGGACCCCCGGGGAGGCTACACCTTC. Amino acids: CASSRRYRDPRGGYTF.

This clonotype was counted only a few times. The germline gene is not matched at one end of the junction; a read error may be the cause. The V call is TRBV7-2, the J call TRBJ2-5, with D perhaps TRBD1 or TRBD2 (5 bases each). CDR3 length: 13 amino acids. Germline assignment: CDR1 SGHTA and CDR2 FQGNSA. The CDR3 reads CASSGGLPGSPAF. Written as DNA, the CDR3 is TGTGCCAGCAGCGGGGGTCTACCCGGGTCCCCAGCCTTC.

This clonotype was observed many times. The rearrangement links TRBV15 to TRBJ1-3; D gene ambiguous. The ends were cut back, 7 bases at V and 0 bases at J, with 10 bases in the middle. The CDR3 is 14 residues long. Germline V gene data show CDR1 as LNHNV and CDR2 as YYDKDF (reference sequence). The CDR3 DNA reads TGTGCCACCAACGGGATTAACTCTGGAAACACCATATATTTT. This sequence encodes CATNGINSGNTIYF.

This clonotype was seen only a few times. The rearrangement joins TRBV20-1 to TRBJ1-3; tentatively, D is TRBD1 (5 bases). Trimming stripped 5 bases from V and 3 bases from J, with 11 bases between. Germline values: CDR1 DFQATT, CDR2 SNEGSKA (reference sequence). The CDR3 runs 13 residues. In DNA form, the CDR3 reads TGCAGTGCTGCGGACATGATTGGAAACACCATATATTTT. Its protein is CSAADMIGNTIYF.